This T cell receptor beta chain stems from a study of cytotoxic CD8 clonotypes in ibrutinib-treated CLL. Study summary: Timing of response sample collection was a median around 12 months after treatment start, with a range of 6 to 36. Findings and limits, study-wide: Sustained-remission patients were sampled at one set of times and progressing patients at different ones.

Here immunoSEQ multiplex PCR was the method, and the copy in TCRdb shows in-frame clones only, minus some. The sample includes around 40,000 clones, around 70% of them seen just once. This CDR3 has 16 residues. Trimming removed 6 bases from V and 6 bases from J; junction bases left unmatched: 14. Germline V lookup: CDR1 LNHDA, CDR2 SQIVND (reference sequence). Comment on this clone: The target antigen is unknown.

This TCR was recovered from a human donor with chronic lymphocytic leukemia. The chain has TRBV19 and TRBJ2-1; TRBD1 matches at 7 bases. Sequenced here: PBMCs, sampled at disease progression, from a patient treated with ibrutinib. The CDR3 here is CASSPLDRVSSNEQFF. Written as DNA, the CDR3 is TGTGCCAGTAGCCCCCTCGACAGGGTGTCTTCCAATGAGCAGTTCTTC. Using reference TRBV19 and TRBJ2-1 for the parts outside the CDR3, the full variable domain is DGGITQSPKYLFRKEGQNVTLSCEQNLNHDAMYWYRQDPGQGLRLIYYSQIVNDFQKGDIAEGYSVSREKKESFPLTVTSAQKNPTAFYLCASSPLDRVSSNEQFFGPGTRLTVL.